These 8 T cell receptor beta chains share one sample of origin, sequenced in a study of a mutant IDH1 vaccine in newly diagnosed glioma. The time point here: week 35, safety follow-up. Doses consisted of 300 ug of mutant IDH1 20-mer peptide each, paired with topical imiquimod. Their antigens remain unidentified. Only in-frame clones appear in the TCRdb table, and some are missing; sequencing was by immunoSEQ multiplex PCR. The top ten clones hold 15% of a sample with fewer than 35,000 clones, over 65% of them seen once. Sequenced here: PBMCs, sampled from a glioma patient whose treatment included an IDH1 peptide vaccine. The receptor source for this set is a young man with glioma.

The V call is TRBV30, the J call TRBJ1-2; 11 bases are a match to TRBD1. The CDR3 loop spans 11 amino acids. Germline values: CDR1 GTSNPN, CDR2 SVGIG (reference sequence). V was pared by 1 base and J by 14 bases, with 3 bases of the junction left unmatched. The CDR3: CAWSDWDRGTF. The CDR3 bases are TGTGCCTGGAGTGACTGGGACAGGGGGACCTTC.

The V gene is TRBV6-5, the J gene TRBJ1-2; 9 nucleotides align to TRBD1. The CDR3 runs 15 residues. J was trimmed by 8 bases and V by 3 bases; bases with no gene match: 10. Germline CDR1 MNHEY, CDR2 SVGAGI. The DNA for the CDR3 is TGTGCCAGCAGTTATGGGGGGACAGGGTATAACGGCTACACCTTC. Translating gives CASSYGGTGYNGYTF.

The rearrangement uses TRBV15 and TRBJ1-3; D gene uncertain. CDR3 size: 16 residues. Germline loops: CDR1 LNHNV, CDR2 YYDKDF (reference sequence). The V end lost 0 bases, the J end lost 3 bases, and 12 bases lay between the germline ends. For the CDR3, the DNA is TGTGCCACCAGCAGAGATGCCTCGGCAGTTGGAAACACCATATATTTT. Protein sequence: CATSRDASAVGNTIYF.

The chain joins TRBV5-1 to TRBJ1-2; tentative D call: TRBD1 (6 bases). Trimming took 4 bases from V and 4 from J, leaving 14 bases between them. The germline V gene has CDR1 SGHRS and CDR2 YFSETQ. This CDR3 comprises 14 residues. CDR3 protein: CASSQDSLLYGYTF. The CDR3 nucleotides read TGCGCCAGCAGCCAGGACAGTCTCCTCTATGGCTACACCTTC.

This sequence joins TRBV7-7 and TRBJ2-2; D ambiguous. The CDR3 covers 14 residues. Per germline, CDR1 SSHAT and CDR2 FNYEAQ (reference sequence). V was trimmed by 3 bases and J by 1 base, leaving 6 bases between them. CDR3 sequence: CASSFAMNTGELFF. The CDR3 DNA reads TGTGCCAGCAGCTTCGCCATGAACACCGGGGAGCTGTTTTTT.

The gene calls are TRBV15 and TRBJ2-5; TRBD2 aligns across 9 bases. The J call may not be correct, given that the DNA end is closer to TRBJ2-7. Germline CDR1 and CDR2: LNHNV and YYDKDF (reference sequence). The CDR3 consists of 15 residues. This CDR3 reads CATSTPLAGVDEQYF. As DNA, the CDR3 is TGTGCCACCAGCACCCCTTTAGCGGGAGTCGACGAGCAGTACTTC.

The V and J genes are TRBV6-5 and TRBJ2-3, with D possibly matching TRBD1 (6 bases). The CDR3 sequence is 14 residues long. Trimming cost V 0 bases and J 6 bases, with 10 bases left between them. Germline V gives CDR1 MNHEY, CDR2 SVGAGI. The CDR3 nucleotides are TGTGCCAGCAGTTACTCAGGGGGATCCGATACGCAGTATTTT. Translating it yields CASSYSGGSDTQYF.

The chain couples TRBV27 to TRBJ2-1; 15 bases are a match to TRBD2. Losses at the gene ends were 5 bases for V and 7 bases for J; bases not matched to a gene: 12. This CDR3 is built from 18 residues. Germline CDR1 and CDR2: MNHEY and SMNVEV (reference sequence). CDR3 sequence: CASSLWTSGRAGWNEQFF. DNA for the CDR3: TGTGCCAGCAGTCTGTGGACTAGCGGGAGGGCCGGGTGGAATGAGCAGTTCTTC.